This T cell receptor (beta chain) was observed in a study of T cell changes during pregnancy in multiple sclerosis. Only one count was recorded for this clone. This CDR3 contains 15 residues. Unmatched junction bases numbered 7, after V lost 2 bases and J lost 5 bases. Germline V gene sequence: CDR1 SSHAT, CDR2 FNYEAQ (reference sequence). TCRdb's copy holds only in-frame clones and misses some; the assay was immunoSEQ multiplex PCR. Of tens of thousands of clones listed, roughly 86% are singletons. The source material was CD8+ T cells from peripheral blood mononuclear cells, sampled before pregnancy. The receptor was derived from a female donor with multiple sclerosis, enrolled in a pregnancy study. The chain carries TRBV7-7 and TRBJ2-5; 8 positions agree with TRBD2. CDR3: CASSLRRGAFETQYF. DNA of the CDR3: TGTGCCAGCAGCTTAAGGCGGGGGGCCTTTGAGACCCAGTACTTC.